This TCR beta chain was found in a study of T-cell reconstitution after alpha-beta-depleted transplantation in children. Notes on the study in general: One year after transplant, T-cell counts and diversity came mostly from newly produced T cells. For some patients, TCRbeta diversity was high at day 60 because of recipient T cells and thymic progenitors that survived.

The germline V gene has CDR1 SGHTA and CDR2 FQGNSA. Trimming cost V 3 bases and J 1 base; bases outside gene matches: 2. The CDR3 totals 14 residues. For TCRbeta, the library was prepared with unique molecular identifiers. MiXCR, applied by TCRdb to the PCR reads, yields one record per CDR3 protein. Of 40,000 to 55,000 distinct CDR3 sequences in the sample, around 9% were seen once. This clonotype was seen many times. The antigen is unknown. The chain has TRBV7-2 and TRBJ2-7, with 8 bases aligning to TRBD2. This TCR was sampled from a male patient between 2 and 10 years old who had a stem cell transplant for chronic granulomatous disease, so the T cells may come from the graft donor. The sample in question was PBMCs, mostly from graft donor cells, obtained 60 days after TCRalphabeta/CD19-depleted stem cell transplant. DNA for the CDR3: TGTGCCAGCAGCTTTAGCGGGATTTCCTACGAGCAGTACTTC. Translated: CASSFSGISYEQYF.